This T cell receptor beta chain was recovered during a study of blood T cell repertoires in COVID-19. Repertoires were generated with immunoSEQ multiplex PCR, while TCRdb's copy carries only in-frame clones and drops some. The sample consists of a few hundred thousand clones, over 65% of them appearing once. CDR1 is SGHRS, CDR2 YFSETQ, per germline. This CDR3 spans 16 amino acids. The trim removed 7 bases at V and 0 bases at J, leaving 6 bases unmatched. The source material was peripheral blood. J is TRBJ2-1 and V is TRBV5-1, with 11 bases identical to TRBD2. This TCR derives from a human donor with acute or convalescent COVID-19. The donor label of this sample is uncertain. The CDR3, as DNA: TGCGCCAGCTTTTCTAGCGGGGGGTACTCCTACAATGAGCAGTTCTTC. Translation: CASFSSGGYSYNEQFF. Complete variable domain (other parts from reference TRBV5-1 and TRBJ2-1): KAGVTQTPRYLIKTRGQQVTLSCSPISGHRSVSWYQQTPGQGLQFLFEYFSETQRNKGNFPGRFSGRQFSNSRSEMNVSTLELGDSALYLCASFSSGGYSYNEQFFGPGTRLTVL.